This T cell receptor (beta chain) was found in a study of Ad26.COV2.S vaccination and SARS-CoV-2 variants. Study-wide results and caveats: Using TCR breadth and depth analyses may have led to underestimated total T cell responses. Recipients given vaccine exceeded placebo recipients in spike-specific TCR breadth. Measurement of non-spike TCR breadth gave similar results in vaccine and placebo recipients. Responses of spike-specific T cells (both CD8+ and CD4+) reportedly showed substantial breadth after vaccination.

The CDR3 is made up of 19 amino acids. CDR1 is SGDLS and CDR2 is YYNGEE in the germline V gene. V trimming: 4 bases; J trimming: 0 bases; junction bases outside the gene matches: 14. Clones were read by immunoSEQ multiplex PCR, and TCRdb kept only the in-frame ones, dropping some. The profile shows about 350,000 clones, 92% of them singletons. Of note for this clone: Its antigen is not identified.

The sequence was obtained from a human donor who had recovered from COVID-19. The V gene is TRBV9, the J gene TRBJ2-1; 9 bases align to TRBD1. The sample in question was peripheral blood, obtained after recovery from COVID-19. CDR3 sequence (DNA): TGTGCCAGCAGCCCTCGGACAGGGGCTGGGATGAGCTCCTACAATGAGCAGTTCTTC. This translates into CASSPRTGAGMSSYNEQFF.